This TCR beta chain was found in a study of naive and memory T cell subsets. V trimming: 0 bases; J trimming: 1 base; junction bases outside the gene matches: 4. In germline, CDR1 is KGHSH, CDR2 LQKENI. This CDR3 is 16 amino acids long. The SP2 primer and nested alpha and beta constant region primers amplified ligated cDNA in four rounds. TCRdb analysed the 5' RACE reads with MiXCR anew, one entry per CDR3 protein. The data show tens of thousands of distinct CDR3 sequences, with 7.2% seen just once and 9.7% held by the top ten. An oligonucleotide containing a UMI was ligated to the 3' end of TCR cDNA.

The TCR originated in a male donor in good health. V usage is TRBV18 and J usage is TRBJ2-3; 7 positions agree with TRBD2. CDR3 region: CASSPPTSHGTDTQYF. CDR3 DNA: TGTGCCAGCTCACCACCGACTAGCCACGGCACAGATACGCAGTATTTT.